The sample holds a few counts of the clone carrying this T cell receptor beta chain. This record comes from a study of T cell repertoires in cytomegalovirus infection. TCRdb re-analysed the reads in MiXCR, keeping a single row per CDR3 protein. The sample includes about 530,000 distinct CDR3 sequences, 26% of them seen just once. In germline, CDR1 is ENHRY, CDR2 SYGVKD. The V end lost 0 bases, the J end lost 9 bases, and 15 bases lay between the germline ends. The CDR3 runs to 15 residues. The TCR sequence derives from a human donor in good health (CMV status not recorded). Some clones in this sample may be carry-over from other donors' samples. The V gene is TRBV10-3, the J gene TRBJ1-5, with D perhaps TRBD1 (5 bases). Sequenced sample: PBMCs. CDR3 in amino acids: CAISESGQGGRPQHF. DNA for the CDR3: TGTGCCATCAGTGAGTCGGGGCAGGGAGGGCGGCCCCAGCATTTT.